The present T cell receptor beta chain was sequenced within a study of blood T cell repertoires in COVID-19. Study details: Acute-phase and convalescent COVID-19 samples originated in the United States, Italy and Spain. In each case, the material was cDNA or gDNA derived from T cells, B-cell-depleted T cells, or PBMCs.

The data were produced by immunoSEQ multiplex PCR, yet TCRdb's version contains in-frame clones alone and is incomplete. This table holds under 400,000 clones, 70% to 90% found once. What was sequenced was PBMCs or T cells enriched from blood (not recorded which). The TCR originated in a man aged 35-49 years in a cohort exposed to, infected with or recovered from COVID-19 (not recorded which).

The CDR3 coding sequence is TGTGCCAGCAGTCCCCGGGACAGGGTTGGAAACACCATATATTTT. Its translation is CASSPRDRVGNTIYF. The V and J genes are TRBV6-5 and TRBJ1-3; 9 nucleotides match TRBD1. The germline CDR1 and CDR2 sequences are MNHEY and SVGAGI. CDR3 length: 15 residues. V was pared by 5 bases and J by 3 bases, with 5 bases of the junction left unmatched.